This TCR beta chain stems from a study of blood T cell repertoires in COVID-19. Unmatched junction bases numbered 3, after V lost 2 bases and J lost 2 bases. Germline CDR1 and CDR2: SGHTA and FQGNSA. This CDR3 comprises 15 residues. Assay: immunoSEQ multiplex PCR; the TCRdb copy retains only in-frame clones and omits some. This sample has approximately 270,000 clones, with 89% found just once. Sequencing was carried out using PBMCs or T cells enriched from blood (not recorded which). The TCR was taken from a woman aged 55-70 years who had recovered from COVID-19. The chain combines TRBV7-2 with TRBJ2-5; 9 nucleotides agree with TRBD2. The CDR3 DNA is TGTGCCAGCAGCTTAAATAGCGGGGGACAAGAGACCCAGTACTTC. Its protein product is CASSLNSGGQETQYF.